The clone carrying this TCR beta chain was counted a few times. The sample is drawn from a study of blood T cell repertoires in COVID-19. Original processing notes: Amplification of reference gene primers was used by the study to estimate nucleated cell counts. Profiling relied on immunoSEQ multiplex PCR, and the TCRdb table lists in-frame clones only, not all of them. That table is the source of V, J and clone size, and D and trimming were worked out from the DNA. The data hold about 68,000 clones, with about nine tenths observed a single time. The CDR3 is 13 amino acids. With V trimmed by 9 bases and J by 7 bases, 7 bases remained unmatched.

The receptor was derived from a man aged 30-40 years with acute or convalescent COVID-19. V and J are TRBV5-3 and TRBJ2-1, with 10 positions matching TRBD1. TRBV5-3 is an ORF; its function is uncertain. The sequenced sample consisted of peripheral blood. CDR3 nucleotide sequence: TGTGCCATAATACGGACAGGGGGGAATGAGCAGTTCTTC. It codes for CAIIRTGGNEQFF.